The 11 T cell receptor beta chains presented below share a single source sample, sequenced in a study of T cells after posttransplantation cyclophosphamide. A marrow graft followed busulfan-fludarabine conditioning, with cyclophosphamide on days +3 and +4. Clones were read by immunoSEQ multiplex PCR, and TCRdb kept only the in-frame ones, dropping some. The table includes roughly 3,800 clones, roughly 77% detected once. The sample was PBMCs, taken after an allogeneic stem cell transplant with post-transplant cyclophosphamide. Every receptor here comes from a female patient aged 50-59 years who received an allogeneic stem cell transplant from a related donor, was CMV-positive, and had no GVHD. The T cells may partly be graft donor cells.

This chain uses TRBV5-6 with TRBJ1-1; 9 nucleotides match TRBD1. The V gene end was trimmed by 4 bases and the J gene end by 3 bases; junction bases not matched to a gene: 1. The length of the CDR3 is 13 residues. Germline assignment: CDR1 SGHDT and CDR2 YYEEEE. The CDR3 loop is CASSRDRDTEAFF. CDR3 nucleotide sequence: TGTGCCAGCAGCCGGGACAGGGACACTGAAGCTTTCTTT.

The V and J genes are TRBV2 and TRBJ1-1; no reliable D call. The length of the CDR3 is 12 residues. V lost 4 bases and J 4 bases, leaving 7 bases between the germline ends. CDR1 is SNHLY and CDR2 is FYNNEI in the germline V gene. DNA for the CDR3: TGTGCCAGCAGTGTTGCGGGCACTGAAGCTTTCTTT. It specifies CASSVAGTEAFF. The full variable domain, with the rest looked up from reference TRBV2 and TRBJ1-1, is EPEVTQTPSHQVTQMGQEVILRCVPISNHLYFYWYRQILGQKVEFLVSFYNNEISEKSEIFDDQFSVERPDGSNFTLKIRSTKLEDSAMYFCASSVAGTEAFFGQGTRLTVV.

The chain links TRBV7-6 to TRBJ1-1; 7 bases map to TRBD1. The junction had 7 bases not matched to a gene; V was cut back by 5 bases and J by 4 bases. The CDR3 sequence is 14 residues long. The germline V gene has CDR1 SGHVS and CDR2 FNYEAQ. The CDR3 DNA follows: TGTGCCAGCAGCAACAATCCAGGGGGCACTGAAGCTTTCTTT. It is translated as CASSNNPGGTEAFF.

This clone was recorded a few times. This chain connects TRBV5-1 to TRBJ2-7; TRBD1 agrees at 9 bases. V was clipped by 2 bases and J by 5 bases; unmatched bases: 5. The CDR3 length is 14 residues. Germline V CDR1 and CDR2: SGHRS, YFSETQ. Here the CDR3 DNA reads TGCGCCAGCAGCTTCGGGACAGGGTTCGACGAGCAGTACTTC. Encoded protein: CASSFGTGFDEQYF.

This rearrangement joins TRBV9 to TRBJ2-3; 9 bases line up with TRBD1. The CDR3 is 16 residues long. J gave up 5 bases and V 4 bases, and 11 bases lay outside the gene matches. Germline V CDR1 and CDR2: SGDLS, YYNGEE. In DNA, the CDR3 is TGTGCCAGCAGCTCAGATGTGGGACAGGGAAAAGATACGCAGTATTTT. It specifies CASSSDVGQGKDTQYF.

The CDR3 region has the DNA TGTGCCAGCAGCGACGGGACAGACCTCTATGGCTACACCTTC. Translating it yields CASSDGTDLYGYTF. J is TRBJ1-2 and V is TRBV6-1; 7 positions match TRBD1. The germline V gene encodes CDR1 MNHNS and CDR2 SASEGT. The V gene end was trimmed by 6 bases and the J gene end by 4 bases; junction bases not matched to a gene: 8. The CDR3 length is 14 residues.

The genes are TRBV6-4 and TRBJ2-3; D is undetermined. The V and J ends lost 2 bases and 4 bases respectively, with 10 bases between them. The V gene's germline CDR1 is MRHNA and CDR2 SNTAGT. The CDR3 totals 14 residues. The CDR3 nucleotides are TGTGCCAGCAGTGACCCCCTAATGTCAGATACGCAGTATTTT. Translation: CASSDPLMSDTQYF.

V gene TRBV5-1 combines with J gene TRBJ2-6; TRBD1 matches 10 bases. V gave up 3 bases and J gave up 1 base; unmatched junction bases: 13. The CDR3 is made up of 20 amino acids. CDR1 is SGHRS, CDR2 YFSETQ, per germline. CDR3 sequence reads: CASSYPPSGTGVSGANVLTF. CDR3 nucleotides: TGCGCCAGCAGCTACCCACCATCCGGGACAGGGGTTTCTGGGGCCAACGTCCTGACTTTC. Together with reference TRBV5-1 and TRBJ2-6, the CDR3 gives the full variable domain: KAGVTQTPRYLIKTRGQQVTLSCSPISGHRSVSWYQQTPGQGLQFLFEYFSETQRNKGNFPGRFSGRQFSNSRSEMNVSTLELGDSALYLCASSYPPSGTGVSGANVLTFGAGSRLTVL.

V and J are TRBV4-1 and TRBJ1-2, with D possibly TRBD1 on 6 matching bases. V was shortened by 0 bases and J by 4 bases, with 9 bases between the two germline ends. The CDR3 is 14 residues long. CDR1 is MGHRA and CDR2 is YSYEKL in the germline V gene. The CDR3 reads CASSQERGRYGYTF. The CDR3 DNA reads TGCGCCAGCAGCCAAGAGCGGGGGCGCTATGGCTACACCTTC.

The gene calls are TRBV28 and TRBJ1-1; D remains ambiguous. The CDR3 is 15 amino acids. Germline CDR1 MDHEN, CDR2 SYDVKM. The V end was cut by 3 bases, the J end by 3 bases, with 14 bases between. CDR3 residues: CASSFSGPVDTEAFF. DNA of the CDR3: TGTGCCAGCAGTTTTAGCGGGCCGGTTGACACTGAAGCTTTCTTT.

This clone appeared once. The chain couples TRBV10-3 to TRBJ2-2; D may be TRBD2 (5 bases). V was cut by 7 bases and J by 0 bases, with 12 bases left in between. The germline V gene encodes CDR1 ENHRY and CDR2 SYGVKD. This CDR3 comprises 15 residues. The CDR3 spells CAIKLGGPNTGELFF. CDR3 coding DNA: TGTGCCATCAAACTAGGAGGACCGAACACCGGGGAGCTGTTTTTT.